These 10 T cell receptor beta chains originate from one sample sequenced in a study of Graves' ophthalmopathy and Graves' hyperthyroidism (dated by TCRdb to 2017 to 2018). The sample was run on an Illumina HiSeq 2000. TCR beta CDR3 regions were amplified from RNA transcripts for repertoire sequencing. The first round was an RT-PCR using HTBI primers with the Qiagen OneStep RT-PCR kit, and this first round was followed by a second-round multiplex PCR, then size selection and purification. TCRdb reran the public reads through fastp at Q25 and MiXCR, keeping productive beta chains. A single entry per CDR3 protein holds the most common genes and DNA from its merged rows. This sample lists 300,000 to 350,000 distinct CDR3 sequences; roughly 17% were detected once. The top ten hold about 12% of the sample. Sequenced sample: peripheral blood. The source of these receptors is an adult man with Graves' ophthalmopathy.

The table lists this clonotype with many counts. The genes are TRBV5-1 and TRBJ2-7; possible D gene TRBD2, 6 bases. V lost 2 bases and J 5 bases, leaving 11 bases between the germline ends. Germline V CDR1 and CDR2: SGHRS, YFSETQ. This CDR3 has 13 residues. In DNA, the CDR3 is TGCGCCAGCAGCTTAGGAGGGTACAACGAGCAGTACTTC. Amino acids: CASSLGGYNEQYF.

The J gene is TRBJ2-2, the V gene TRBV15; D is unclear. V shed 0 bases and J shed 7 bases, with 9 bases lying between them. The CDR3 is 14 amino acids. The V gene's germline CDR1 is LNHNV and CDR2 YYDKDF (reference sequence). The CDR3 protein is CATSRDPGGGELFF. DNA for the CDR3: TGTGCCACCAGCAGAGATCCAGGCGGCGGGGAGCTGTTTTTT.

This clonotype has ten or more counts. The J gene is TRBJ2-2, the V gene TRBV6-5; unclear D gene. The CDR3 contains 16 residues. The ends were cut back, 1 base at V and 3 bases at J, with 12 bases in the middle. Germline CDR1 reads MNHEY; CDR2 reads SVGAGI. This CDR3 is CASSYLALPDTGELFF. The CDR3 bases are TGTGCCAGCAGTTACTTGGCACTTCCGGACACCGGGGAGCTGTTTTTT.

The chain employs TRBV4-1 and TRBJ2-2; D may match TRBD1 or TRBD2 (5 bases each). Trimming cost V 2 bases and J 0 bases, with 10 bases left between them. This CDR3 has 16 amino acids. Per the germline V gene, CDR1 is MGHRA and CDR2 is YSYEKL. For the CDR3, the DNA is TGCGCCAGCAGCCAAATGGGACGGACGAACACCGGGGAGCTGTTTTTT. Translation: CASSQMGRTNTGELFF.

The CDR3 is CASSPGPYGYTF. DNA for the CDR3: TGTGCCAGCAGTCCGGGCCCGTATGGCTACACCTTC. This chain connects TRBV5-4 to TRBJ1-2; D not resolved. V was shortened by 5 bases and J by 5 bases, with 10 bases between the two germline ends. The CDR3 totals 12 residues. Germline values: CDR1 SGHNT, CDR2 YYREEE (reference sequence).

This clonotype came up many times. CDR3 sequence reads: CASSAVWGSNQPQHF. Written as DNA, the CDR3 is TGTGCCAGCAGTGCAGTTTGGGGCAGCAATCAGCCCCAGCATTTT. The chain combines TRBV6-1 with TRBJ1-5, with D possibly being TRBD1 (5 bases). V was pared by 4 bases and J by 1 base, with 11 bases between. The CDR3 consists of 15 residues. Per the germline V gene, CDR1 is MNHNS and CDR2 is SASEGT.

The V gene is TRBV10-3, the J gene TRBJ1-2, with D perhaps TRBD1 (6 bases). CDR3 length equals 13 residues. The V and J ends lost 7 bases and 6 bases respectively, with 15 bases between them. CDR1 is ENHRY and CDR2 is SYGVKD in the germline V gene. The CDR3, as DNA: TGTGCCATCACCGGGACACAGAAGGATGGCTACACCTTC. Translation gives CAITGTQKDGYTF.

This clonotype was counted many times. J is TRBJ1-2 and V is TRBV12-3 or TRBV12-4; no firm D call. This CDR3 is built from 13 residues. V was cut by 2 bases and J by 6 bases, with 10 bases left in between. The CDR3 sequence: CASSLLGGDGYTF. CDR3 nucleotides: TGTGCCAGCAGTTTATTGGGCGGTGATGGCTACACCTTC.

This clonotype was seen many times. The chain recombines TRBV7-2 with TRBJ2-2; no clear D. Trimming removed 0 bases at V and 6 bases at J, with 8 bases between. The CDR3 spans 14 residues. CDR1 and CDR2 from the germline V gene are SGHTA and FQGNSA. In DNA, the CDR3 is TGTGCCAGCAGCTTAGCTCACGGCGCCGGGGAGCTGTTTTTT. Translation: CASSLAHGAGELFF.

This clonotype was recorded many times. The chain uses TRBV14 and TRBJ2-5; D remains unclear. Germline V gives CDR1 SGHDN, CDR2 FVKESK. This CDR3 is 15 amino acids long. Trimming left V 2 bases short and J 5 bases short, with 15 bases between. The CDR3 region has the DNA TGTGCCAGCAGCCAAACGTGGGTCGTGGGGGAGACCCAGTACTTC. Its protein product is CASSQTWVVGETQYF. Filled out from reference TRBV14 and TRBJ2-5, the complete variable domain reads EAGVTQFPSHSVIEKGQTVTLRCDPISGHDNLYWYRRVMGKEIKFLLHFVKESKQDESGMPNNRFLAERTGGTYSTLKVQPAELEDSGVYFCASSQTWVVGETQYFGPGTRLLVL.